The 27 T cell receptor beta chains below come from one sample, sequenced in a study of T cells in Graves' hyperthyroidism and ophthalmopathy. Amplification targeted TCR beta CDR3 regions from RNA transcripts. In the first-round RT-PCR of the TCR CDR3, the HTBI primer set was used. TCRdb re-called the multiplex PCR reads with MiXCR, one entry per CDR3 protein. The sample has some 770,000 distinct CDR3 sequences; 16% are singletons. The sequenced sample was blood. These receptor sequences come from a man younger than 35 with Graves' hyperthyroidism.

This sequence joins TRBV5-1 and TRBJ2-5; D possibly corresponds to TRBD2 (6 bases). This CDR3 contains 12 residues. The V and J ends lost 1 base and 7 bases respectively, with 8 bases between them. The V gene's germline CDR1 is SGHRS and CDR2 YFSETQ. The CDR3 sequence is CASSLRLGTQYF. The CDR3 DNA follows: TGCGCCAGCAGCTTGAGACTAGGGACCCAGTACTTC.

This clonotype occurred many times. V and J are TRBV3-1 and TRBJ2-1, with 11 bases fitting TRBD1. The CDR3 runs 17 residues. J lost 4 bases, V lost 3 bases, and 8 bases had no gene match. CDR1 and CDR2 (germline): LGHDT, YNNKEL (reference sequence). The CDR3 here is CASSQTVRDRGYNEQFF. DNA of the CDR3: TGTGCCAGCAGCCAGACGGTCCGGGACAGGGGGTACAATGAGCAGTTCTTC.

In its sample, this clonotype was seen once. This is likely a read error, given that the CDR3 carries no conserved phenylalanine or tryptophan at its end. V gene TRBV7-3 combines with J gene TRBJ1-1, with D uncertain. Trimming removed 5 bases from V and 1 base from J, with 8 bases in between. The CDR3 extends over 13 amino acids. Germline V CDR1 and CDR2: SGHTA, FQGTGA. CDR3 DNA: TGTGCCAGCAGCACACAAGGGAACACTGAAGCTTTCCTT. This encodes CASSTQGNTEAFL.

This sequence joins TRBV2 and TRBJ2-1; 7 nucleotides line up with TRBD2. V trimming: 11 bases; J trimming: 8 bases; junction bases outside the gene matches: 12. Germline CDR1 and CDR2: SNHLY and FYNNEI. The CDR3 runs 13 residues. Here the CDR3 DNA reads TGTGCCGGGGGGGGGGGATTTGGAGATGAGCAGTTCTTC. Translating it yields CAGGGGFGDEQFF.

In its sample, this clonotype was seen a few times. The chain employs TRBV12-5 and TRBJ2-2; no clear D. Trimming removed 7 bases at V and 6 bases at J, with 15 bases between. The germline V gene encodes CDR1 LGHNT and CDR2 FRNRAP. This CDR3 region has 14 residues. CDR3 sequence: CASEMSAEAGELFF. In DNA form, the CDR3 reads TGTGCTAGTGAAATGTCGGCTGAGGCCGGGGAGCTGTTTTTT.

In this sample, this clonotype turned up many times. The V call is TRBV30, the J call TRBJ1-2, with no clear D. Trimming cost V 6 bases and J 4 bases, with 21 bases left between them. CDR1 and CDR2 (germline): GTSNPN, SVGIG (reference sequence). This CDR3 contains 15 residues. CDR3: CACLSRAGKGYGYTF. CDR3 sequence (DNA): TGTGCCTGCCTCTCTCGGGCGGGGAAGGGCTATGGCTACACCTTC.

Concerning this clonotype: Possible read error: a much larger clone is one base away. CDR3 in DNA: TGTACCAGCTCACCACGAGGCGGGGGGAGATCGGGCAATCAGCCCCAGCATTTT. Translation: CTSSPRGGGRSGNQPQHF. The J gene is TRBJ1-5, the V gene TRBV18; TRBD1 might be the D (5 bases). This CDR3 comprises 18 residues. Germline loops: CDR1 KGHSH, CDR2 LQKENI. The complete variable domain, with remaining parts taken from reference TRBV18 and TRBJ1-5, reads NAGVMQNPRHLVRRRGQEARLRCSPMKGHSHVYWYRQLPEEGLKFMVYLQKENIIDESGMPKERFSAEFPKEGPSILRIQQVVRGDSAAYFCTSSPRGGGRSGNQPQHFGDGTRLSIL.

This clonotype was counted ten times or more. J is TRBJ2-1 and V is TRBV28; TRBD2 might be the D (6 bases). V was trimmed by 10 bases and J by 6 bases, leaving 22 bases between them. This CDR3 region has 15 residues. CDR1 MDHEN and CDR2 SYDVKM come from the germline V gene. In DNA form, the CDR3 reads TGTGCCACCTCTCTAGCGCACTTTGGGGGCAATGAGCAGTTCTTC. It translates to CATSLAHFGGNEQFF.

V gene TRBV24-1 combines with J gene TRBJ2-2; D is ambiguous. The V gene's germline CDR1 is KGHDR and CDR2 SFDVKD. The length of the CDR3 is 14 residues. V was clipped by 6 bases and J by 0 bases, with 7 bases between them. The CDR3 loop reads CATSLATNTGELFF. The CDR3, as DNA: TGTGCCACCAGTCTTGCGACGAACACCGGGGAGCTGTTTTTT.

Of note for this clonotype: It may be a read error: a sequence one base away is much more abundant. The chain uses TRBV28 and TRBJ1-5; maybe TRBD1 (5 bases). This CDR3 has 16 amino acids. The germline V gene has CDR1 MDHEN and CDR2 SYDVKM. CDR3 loop: CASSSLGAGWNLPQHF. CDR3 bases: TGTGCCAGCAGTTCCCTCGGGGCAGGGTGGAATCTGCCCCAGCATTTT.

This clonotype turned up a few times. This sequence joins TRBV5-1 and TRBJ1-2; 7 bases are shared with TRBD1. The CDR3 covers 17 residues. V gave up 5 bases and J gave up 0 bases; unmatched junction bases: 13. Germline V lookup: CDR1 SGHRS, CDR2 YFSETQ. The CDR3 sequence: CASRSGTDAQANYGYTF. The CDR3 nucleotides read TGCGCCAGCAGATCCGGGACAGACGCGCAAGCTAACTATGGCTACACCTTC.

The chain joins TRBV13 to TRBJ1-1; TRBD1 agrees at 10 bases. V lost 4 bases to trimming and J lost 0 bases; unmatched junction nucleotides: 8. In germline, CDR1 is PRHDT, CDR2 FYEKMQ (reference sequence). The CDR3 has 17 residues. CDR3 sequence reads: CASSSKGTGDVNTEAFF. CDR3 nucleotide sequence: TGTGCCAGCAGCTCTAAAGGGACAGGGGATGTGAACACTGAAGCTTTCTTT.

This clonotype appeared many times. The rearrangement joins TRBV12-3 or TRBV12-4 to TRBJ2-5, with 9 nucleotides matching TRBD2. V gave up 6 bases and J gave up 12 bases; unmatched junction bases: 17. The CDR3 has 15 residues. The CDR3 sequence is CASSRSAGAGGDEYF. As DNA, the CDR3 is TGTGCCAGCAGCCGATCCGCCGGGGCGGGAGGGGACGAGTACTTC.

Points on this clonotype: The CDR3 does not end in the conserved phenylalanine or tryptophan, so this is likely a read error. The chain carries TRBV2 and TRBJ1-5; possibly TRBD1 for D (5 bases). Trimming took off 5 bases at V and 11 bases at J, with 13 bases between the two ends. The germline V gene encodes CDR1 SNHLY and CDR2 FYNNEI. The CDR3 covers 12 residues. CDR3 sequence reads: CASSRPGVAQHL. The DNA of the CDR3 is TGTGCCAGCAGTCGCCCGGGGGTGGCCCAGCATTTG.

This chain connects TRBV6-1 to TRBJ1-1; 7 bases map to TRBD1. Per the germline V gene, CDR1 is MNHNS and CDR2 is SASEGT. Losses at the gene ends were 3 bases for V and 3 bases for J; bases not matched to a gene: 13. This CDR3 region has 17 residues. The CDR3 sequence: CASSDPPGTVFYTEAFF. CDR3 bases: TGTGCCAGCAGTGACCCCCCCGGGACAGTCTTTTACACTGAAGCTTTCTTT.

Concerning this clonotype: The conserved phenylalanine or tryptophan is not found at the CDR3 terminus, so this likely reflects a read error. The chain carries TRBV28 and TRBJ2-7; D is uncertain. The CDR3 totals 12 residues. Trimming took 5 bases from V and 3 from J, leaving 8 bases between them. Looked up from germline, CDR1 is MDHEN and CDR2 is SYDVKM. This chain's CDR3 is CASSPGYYEQYS. CDR3 DNA sequence: TGTGCCAGCAGTCCTGGATACTACGAGCAGTACTCC.

This chain links TRBV7-9 with TRBJ2-1; D not resolved. The germline V gene encodes CDR1 SEHNR and CDR2 FQNEAQ (reference sequence). V lost 1 base and J 5 bases, leaving 9 bases between the germline ends. There are 14 residues in the CDR3. The CDR3 DNA follows: TGTGCCAGCAGCTTAGTTGGTGGCCACAATGAGCAGTTCTTC. Encoded protein: CASSLVGGHNEQFF.

This clonotype came up many times. This chain connects TRBV28 to TRBJ1-1; possible D gene TRBD1, 5 bases. This CDR3 spans 16 amino acids. V was cut by 5 bases and J by 2 bases, with 18 bases left in between. Germline loops: CDR1 MDHEN, CDR2 SYDVKM. CDR3 sequence: CASSPSAGSYNTEAFF. CDR3 sequence (DNA): TGTGCCAGCAGTCCCTCTGCAGGGAGCTACAACACTGAAGCTTTCTTT.

The sample holds many counts of this clonotype. The chain is built from TRBV28 and TRBJ2-7; 11 bases agree with TRBD2. The germline gives CDR1 MDHEN, CDR2 SYDVKM. With V trimmed by 5 bases and J by 0 bases, 15 bases remained unmatched. CDR3 length: 19 amino acids. CDR3 region: CASSPTTSGSFWSSYEQYF. The CDR3 bases are TGTGCCAGCAGTCCCACTACTAGCGGGAGTTTTTGGAGCTCCTACGAGCAGTACTTC.

The chain combines TRBV7-8 with TRBJ2-5, with 8 bases that match TRBD1. The CDR3 spans 15 residues. Germline CDR1 and CDR2: SGHVS and FQNEAQ. The V and J ends lost 6 bases and 9 bases, in that order; junction bases with no gene match: 15. The CDR3 here is CASRLDRAQGLSQYF. CDR3 DNA sequence: TGTGCCAGCAGGTTGGACAGGGCCCAGGGATTGTCCCAGTACTTC.

The rearrangement joins TRBV5-6 to TRBJ2-7; D may correspond to TRBD1 or TRBD2 (6 bases each). Germline-derived CDR1 and CDR2 are SGHDT and YYEEEE. The CDR3 sequence is 16 residues long. V lost 0 bases, J lost 1 base, and 14 bases lay in between. CDR3 sequence reads: CASSLVRQGRSYEQYF. CDR3 coding DNA: TGTGCCAGCAGCTTGGTTAGGCAGGGGAGGTCCTACGAGCAGTACTTC.

This clonotype turned up a few times. V usage is TRBV20-1 and J usage is TRBJ2-5; the match to TRBD2 covers 9 bases. This CDR3 has 15 residues. Germline V gene data show CDR1 as DFQATT and CDR2 as SNEGSKA (reference sequence). V trimming: 3 bases; J trimming: 5 bases; junction bases outside the gene matches: 10. This CDR3 is CSASGVAGARETQYF. As DNA, the CDR3 is TGCAGTGCTAGTGGGGTAGCGGGGGCCCGTGAGACCCAGTACTTC.

This clonotype was seen more than once but under ten times. The J gene is TRBJ2-5, the V gene TRBV10-2, with no clear D. Germline V gene data show CDR1 as WSHSY and CDR2 as SAAADI. Trimming shortened V by 4 bases and J by 5 bases, and 17 bases separated the two germline ends. CDR3 length equals 15 residues. CDR3: CASSGRQVSRETQYF. The CDR3 DNA is TGCGCCAGCAGTGGCAGACAAGTCTCTAGGGAGACCCAGTACTTC.

The chain recombines TRBV14 with TRBJ2-5; TRBD1 aligns across 9 bases. With 5 bases clipped from V and 2 bases from J, the junction kept 9 bases outside the gene matches. Per the germline V gene, CDR1 is SGHDN and CDR2 is FVKESK. The CDR3 spans 16 residues. The CDR3 DNA is TGTGCCAGCAGCACTCGGACAGGGGTTCGGCAAGAGACCCAGTACTTC. This codes for CASSTRTGVRQETQYF.

This clonotype was seen many times. The chain couples TRBV7-3 to TRBJ2-7, with 9 bases that match TRBD1. V gave up 4 bases and J gave up 4 bases; unmatched junction bases: 5. From germline, CDR1 is SGHTA and CDR2 FQGTGA. The CDR3 has 14 amino acids. The CDR3 is CASSYIGQGYEQYF. CDR3 DNA sequence: TGTGCCAGCAGCTATATTGGACAGGGGTACGAGCAGTACTTC. The variable domain in full, completed from reference TRBV7-3 and TRBJ2-7, reads GAGVSQTPSNKVTEKGKYVELRCDPISGHTALYWYRQSLGQGPEFLIYFQGTGAADDSGLPNDRFFAVRPEGSVSTLKIQRTERGDSAVYLCASSYIGQGYEQYFGPGTRLTVT.

This clonotype showed up many times. This rearrangement joins TRBV11-2 to TRBJ2-5; tentative D call: TRBD2 (5 bases). The V and J ends lost 0 bases and 7 bases respectively, with 9 bases between them. Germline CDR1 SGHAT, CDR2 FQNNGV. The CDR3 extends over 13 amino acids. The DNA for the CDR3 is TGTGCCAGCAGCTTAGATCCTCGGGGGACCCAGTACTTC. Amino acids: CASSLDPRGTQYF.

This clonotype was seen a handful of times. The chain couples TRBV19 to TRBJ1-5; 7 bases match TRBD1. The J segment lost 2 bases and the V segment lost 6 bases, leaving 7 bases of the junction unmatched. CDR1 and CDR2 (germline): LNHDA, SQIVND (reference sequence). The CDR3 sequence is 15 residues long. DNA for the CDR3: TGTGCCAGTAGAAAACAGGGGAATGGCAATCAGCCCCAGCATTTT. This codes for CASRKQGNGNQPQHF.